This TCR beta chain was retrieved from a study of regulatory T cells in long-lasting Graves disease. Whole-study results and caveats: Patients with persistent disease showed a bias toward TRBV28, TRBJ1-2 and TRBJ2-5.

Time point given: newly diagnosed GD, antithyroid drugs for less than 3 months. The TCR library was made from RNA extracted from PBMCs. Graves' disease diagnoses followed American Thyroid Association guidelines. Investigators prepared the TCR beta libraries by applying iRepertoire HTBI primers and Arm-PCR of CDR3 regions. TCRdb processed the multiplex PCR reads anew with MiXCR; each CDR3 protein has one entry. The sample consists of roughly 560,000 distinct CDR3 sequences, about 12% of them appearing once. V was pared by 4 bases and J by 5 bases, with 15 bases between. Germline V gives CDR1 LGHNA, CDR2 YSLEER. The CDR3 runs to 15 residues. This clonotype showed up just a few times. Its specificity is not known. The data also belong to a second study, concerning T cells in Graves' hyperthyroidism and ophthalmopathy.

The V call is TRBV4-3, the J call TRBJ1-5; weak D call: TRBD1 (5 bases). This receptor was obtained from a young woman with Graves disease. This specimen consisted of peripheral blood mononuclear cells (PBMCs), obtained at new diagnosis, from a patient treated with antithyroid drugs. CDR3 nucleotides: TGCGCCAGCAGCCCACAGGATAGTGGGGATCAGCCCCAGCATTTT. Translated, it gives CASSPQDSGDQPQHF.